The 9 T cell receptor beta chains below come from one sample, sequenced in a study of blood T cells in healthy people across ages. A second PCR, run for about 6 to 12 cycles, used a sample-barcoded 5' primer plus a J-beta primer mix. TCRdb analysed the 5' RACE reads with MiXCR anew, one entry per CDR3 protein. Of 1.5 million to 2 million distinct CDR3 sequences listed, 28% are singletons. Sequenced input: blood. Source of these receptors: a woman aged 25 to 39 in good health.

This clonotype has just one count. The chain links TRBV12-3 or TRBV12-4 to TRBJ1-2; possible D gene TRBD1, 6 bases. The length of the CDR3 is 14 residues. The ends were cut back, 4 bases at V and 0 bases at J, with 9 bases in the middle. The DNA of the CDR3 is TGTGCCAGCAGTTGGCAGGGGACTAACTATGGCTACACCTTC. It is translated as CASSWQGTNYGYTF.

This clonotype was seen repeatedly, ten times or more. V is TRBV12-3 or TRBV12-4 and J is TRBJ2-7, with 7 bases matching TRBD1. V lost 6 bases to trimming and J lost 3 bases; unmatched junction nucleotides: 5. The CDR3 spans 13 residues. The CDR3 spells CASSGTGVYEQYF. As DNA, the CDR3 is TGTGCCAGCAGCGGCACAGGGGTCTACGAGCAGTACTTC.

Only a few counts were recorded for this clonotype. CDR3 sequence (DNA): TGCGCCAGCAGCTTGAGGGACAGTTCACCCCTCCACTTT. Its protein product is CASSLRDSSPLHF. The V gene is TRBV5-1, the J gene TRBJ1-6; 7 bases fit TRBD1. The CDR3 loop spans 13 amino acids. V shed 1 base, J shed 9 bases, and the junction held 1 base outside the gene matches. CDR1 and CDR2 (germline): SGHRS, YFSETQ.

The rearrangement joins TRBV5-1 to TRBJ2-2; D unclear. The CDR3 has 13 amino acids. The V end lost 3 bases, the J end lost 4 bases, and 7 bases lay between the germline ends. Germline V gene sequence: CDR1 SGHRS, CDR2 YFSETQ. For the CDR3, the DNA is TGCGCCAGCAGCTACCAACTCACCGGGGAGCTGTTTTTT. Its protein product is CASSYQLTGELFF.

This clonotype was counted only a few times. The junction and the germline gene differ at one end; a read error may be behind it. The chain is built from TRBV3-1 and TRBJ2-1; 7 bases fit TRBD2. This CDR3 comprises 16 residues. Germline V gene sequence: CDR1 LGHDT, CDR2 YNNKEL (reference sequence). In DNA, the CDR3 is TGTGCCAACAGCCAAATGTGGCTAGAGCGGGATAATGAGCAGTTCTTC. Amino acid sequence: CANSQMWLERDNEQFF.

This sequence joins TRBV20-1 and TRBJ2-5; D gene ambiguous. Germline loops: CDR1 DFQATT, CDR2 SNEGSKA (reference sequence). The CDR3 consists of 14 residues. With 6 bases removed from V and 1 base from J, the gap between germline ends came to 15 bases. CDR3 sequence (DNA): TGCAGTGCCCAAGACACCGCCCCCCAAGAGACCCAGTACTTC. It translates to CSAQDTAPQETQYF.

J is TRBJ2-7 and V is TRBV5-5; 7 bases fit TRBD2. Germline trimming cut 2 bases from V and 4 bases from J; bases unmatched to any gene: 9. Germline assignment: CDR1 SGHKS and CDR2 YYEKEE (reference sequence). There are 15 residues in the CDR3. The CDR3 spells CASSFTGGDQYEQYF. For the CDR3, the DNA is TGTGCCAGCAGCTTCACGGGAGGAGACCAGTACGAGCAGTACTTC.

This clonotype was found once. One end of the junction fails to match germline, which may point to a read error. The genes are TRBV12-3 or TRBV12-4 and TRBJ2-1, with TRBD2 matching over 9 bases. This CDR3 region has 16 residues. This CDR3 is CVSSPGGGGAHNEQFF. The CDR3 nucleotides are TGTGTCAGCAGTCCGGGGGGCGGGGGGGCCCACAATGAGCAGTTCTTC.

This clonotype was observed a few times. The chain couples TRBV20-1 to TRBJ2-1; a weak D match, TRBD2 (5 bases). Germline-derived CDR1 and CDR2 are DFQATT and SNEGSKA (reference sequence). V lost 7 bases and J lost 4, with 14 bases in between. The length of the CDR3 is 13 residues. The CDR3 sequence: CSGELTGYNEQFF. CDR3 nucleotide sequence: TGCAGTGGTGAGCTAACGGGGTACAATGAGCAGTTCTTC.